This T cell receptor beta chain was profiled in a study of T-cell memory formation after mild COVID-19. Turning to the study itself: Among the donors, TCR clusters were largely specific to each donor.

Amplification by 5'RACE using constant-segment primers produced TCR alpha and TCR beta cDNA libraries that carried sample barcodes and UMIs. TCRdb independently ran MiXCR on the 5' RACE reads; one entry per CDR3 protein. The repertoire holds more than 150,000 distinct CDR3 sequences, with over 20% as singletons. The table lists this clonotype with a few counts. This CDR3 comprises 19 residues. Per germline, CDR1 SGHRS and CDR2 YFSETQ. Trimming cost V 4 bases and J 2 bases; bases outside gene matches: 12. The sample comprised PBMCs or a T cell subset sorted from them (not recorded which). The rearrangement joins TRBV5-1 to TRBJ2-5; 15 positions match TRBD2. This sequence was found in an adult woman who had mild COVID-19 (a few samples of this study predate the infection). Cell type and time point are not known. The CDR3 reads CASSILGTSGRRRQETQYF. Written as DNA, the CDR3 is TGCGCCAGCAGCATATTAGGGACTAGCGGGAGGCGTAGGCAAGAGACCCAGTACTTC.